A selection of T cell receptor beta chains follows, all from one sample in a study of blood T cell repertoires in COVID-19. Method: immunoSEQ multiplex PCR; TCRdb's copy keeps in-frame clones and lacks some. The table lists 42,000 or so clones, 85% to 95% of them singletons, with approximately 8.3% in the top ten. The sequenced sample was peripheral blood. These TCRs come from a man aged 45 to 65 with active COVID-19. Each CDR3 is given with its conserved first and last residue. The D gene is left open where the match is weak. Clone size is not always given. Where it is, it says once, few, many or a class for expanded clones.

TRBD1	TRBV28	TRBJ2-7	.	TGTGCCAGCAGTTTATGGTCGATGGGACAGGGGGGAACCTACGAGCAGTACTTC	CASSLWSMGQGGTYEQYF
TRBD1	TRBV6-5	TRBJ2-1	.	TGTGCCAGCAGTTTACAAGGGGGCTATGAGCAGTTCTTC	CASSLQGGYEQFF
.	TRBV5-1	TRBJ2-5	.	TGCGCCAGCAGCTTTGTAGGGAGTGGGCAAGAGACCCAGTACTTC	CASSFVGSGQETQYF
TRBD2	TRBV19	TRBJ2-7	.	TGTGCCAGTAGTGGTAGGACTAGCGGGGTTCCAGATCCCTACGAGCAGTACTTC	CASSGRTSGVPDPYEQYF
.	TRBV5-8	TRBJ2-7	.	TGTGCCAGCACCCCCAGGAGGTACTACGAGCAGTACTTC	CASTPRRYYEQYF
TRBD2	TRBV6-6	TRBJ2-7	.	TGTGCCGCCTGGGGGACTAGTGGGTACGAGCAGTACTTC	CAAWGTSGYEQYF
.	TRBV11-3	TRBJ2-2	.	TGTGCCAGCGGGGCTGCGGACACCGGGGAGCTGTTTTTT	CASGAADTGELFF
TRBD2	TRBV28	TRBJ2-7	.	TGTGCCAGCAGTTTACCTAGGGCTAGCGGGAGCTACGAGCAGTACTTC	CASSLPRASGSYEQYF
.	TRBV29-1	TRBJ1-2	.	TGCAGCGTTGTTACGACCGTCGGGGGAGGCTACTATGGCTACACCTTC	CSVVTTVGGGYYGYTF
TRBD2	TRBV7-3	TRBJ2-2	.	TGTGCCAGCAGCGAAACCGGGACTAGCGGGAGGGAGCTGTTTTTT	CASSETGTSGRELFF
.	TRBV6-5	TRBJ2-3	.	TGTGCCAGCAGTCTAGACGGATTCACAGATACGCAGTATTTT	CASSLDGFTDTQYF
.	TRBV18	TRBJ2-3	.	TGTGCCAGCTCACAATGGGACACCACAGATACGCAGTATTTT	CASSQWDTTDTQYF
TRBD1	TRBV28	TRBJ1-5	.	TGTGCCAGCAGTTCGGGACAGGGGAGTTCGGGTCAGCCCCAGCATTTT	CASSSGQGSSGQPQHF
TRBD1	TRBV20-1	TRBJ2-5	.	TGCAGTGCTAGTGGACAGGGGGAAGAGACCCAGTACTTC	CSASGQGEETQYF
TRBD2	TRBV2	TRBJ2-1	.	TGTGCCAGCAGTGTCGAGACTAGCGGGAGTAATGAGCAGTTCTTC	CASSVETSGSNEQFF
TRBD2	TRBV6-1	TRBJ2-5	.	TGTGCCAGCAGTGGACGTACTAGCGGGCCTAAAGAGACCCAGTACTTC	CASSGRTSGPKETQYF
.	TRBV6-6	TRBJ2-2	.	TGTGCCAGCAGTTACTCACAGGGATCCGCCGGGGAGCTGTTTTTT	CASSYSQGSAGELFF
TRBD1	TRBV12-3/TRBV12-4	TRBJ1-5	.	TGTGCCAGCGGACAGGGGGTGGCGTGGCCCCAGCATTTT	CASGQGVAWPQHF
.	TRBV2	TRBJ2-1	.	TGTGCCAGCAGTGTCGGAGATAAGTTCTTC	CASSVGDKFF
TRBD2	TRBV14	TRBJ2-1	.	TGTGCCAGCAGCCAAGTAGCGGGCAGTTACAATGAGCAGTTCTTC	CASSQVAGSYNEQFF
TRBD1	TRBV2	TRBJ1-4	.	TGTGCCAGCACGACAGGGGGGAATGAAAAACTGTTTTTT	CASTTGGNEKLFF
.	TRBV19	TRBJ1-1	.	TGTGCCAGTAGTTACCAAGAGGACTGGGAGGGGAACACTGAAGCTTTCTTT	CASSYQEDWEGNTEAFF
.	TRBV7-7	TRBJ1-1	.	TGTGCTAGCAGCTTAGAGTGGCAGGAAGGGAGCACTGAAGCTTTCTTT	CASSLEWQEGSTEAFF
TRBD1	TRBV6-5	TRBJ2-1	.	TGTGCCAGCAGAGGACAGGGGAAAGGCGAGCAGTTCTTC	CASRGQGKGEQFF
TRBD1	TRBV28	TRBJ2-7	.	TGTGCCAGCAGTCGGACAGGAAACACCTACGAGCAGTACTTC	CASSRTGNTYEQYF
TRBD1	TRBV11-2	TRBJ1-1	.	TGTGCCAGCAGCACAGACAGGGACACTGAAGCTTTCTTT	CASSTDRDTEAFF
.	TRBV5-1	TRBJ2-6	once	TGCGCCAGCAGCTTGCTACCCTCTGGGGCCAACGTCCTGACTTTC	CASSLLPSGANVLTF
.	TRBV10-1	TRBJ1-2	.	TGCGCCAGCAGTGAGACAGGGAACTATGGCTACACCTTC	CASSETGNYGYTF
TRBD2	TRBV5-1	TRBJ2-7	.	TGCGCCAGCAGTCCTGCGGTTAGCGGGAGGGCCTCCGAGCAGTACTTC	CASSPAVSGRASEQYF
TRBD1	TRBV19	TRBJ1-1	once	TGTGCCAGTAGCCCTGACAGGGCGGCCACTGAAGCTTTCTTT	CASSPDRAATEAFF
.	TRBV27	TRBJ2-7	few	TGTGCCAGCCCCTGGGAAAGAGGGAGTGGCGAGCAGTACTTC	CASPWERGSGEQYF
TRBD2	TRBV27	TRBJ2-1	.	TGTGCCAGCAGTACCGGGACTACCAATGAGCAGTTCTTC	CASSTGTTNEQFF
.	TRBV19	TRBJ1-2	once	TGTGCCAGTAGTCCACAGACGGTAGCTAACTATGGCTACACCTTC	CASSPQTVANYGYTF
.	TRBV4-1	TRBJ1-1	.	TGCGCCAGCAGCCCAGGAGGATTGGGGGCAGCTTTCTTT	CASSPGGLGAAFF
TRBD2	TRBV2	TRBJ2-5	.	TGTGCCAGCAGGAAGAGGACTAGCGGGAGTGGGGGTGGAGAGACCCAGTACTTC	CASRKRTSGSGGGETQYF
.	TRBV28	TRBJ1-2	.	TGTGCCAGCAGTTCTCAGGGGAAGGGCTACACCTTC	CASSSQGKGYTF
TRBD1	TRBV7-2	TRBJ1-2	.	TGTGCCAGCAGCTCCCAGGGACAGCCTATTCGCTACACCTTC	CASSSQGQPIRYTF
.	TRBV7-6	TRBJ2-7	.	TGTGCCAGCAGCTCCTTCCGGAGCCACGAGCAGTACTTC	CASSSFRSHEQYF
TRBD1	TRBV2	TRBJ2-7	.	TGTGCCAGCATCGAAGGGGGGACAGGGGATTCCTACGAGCAGTACTTC	CASIEGGTGDSYEQYF
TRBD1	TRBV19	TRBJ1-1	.	TGTGCCAGTAGTATAGTCGGGACAGGGTGGACTGAAGCTTTCTTT	CASSIVGTGWTEAFF